Listed below are T cell receptor beta chains from one sample, sequenced in a study of post-analysis software for immune sequencing data. Via MiXCR, TCRdb re-called the PCR reads, giving one row per CDR3 protein. The sample has about 160,000 distinct CDR3 sequences; approximately 35% are singletons. Sequencing used blood, obtained after autologous hematopoietic stem cell transplantation. The source is a girl aged 10 to 17 with multiple sclerosis. CDR3s include the opening cysteine and the closing phenylalanine or tryptophan. Each record gives: J gene, clone size, V gene, D gene, CDR3 protein, CDR3 DNA. The D gene is left open where the match is weak. A row's size may be missing; if present it is once, few, many or a size class.

j_gene: TRBJ2-1; abundance: NA; v_gene: TRBV9; d_gene: TRBD2; CDR3aa: CASSVAWTRGNEQFF; CDR3nt: TGTGCCAGCAGCGTAGCGTGGACTAGGGGCAATGAGCAGTTCTTC
j_gene: TRBJ2-7; abundance: NA; v_gene: TRBV20-1; d_gene: TRBD1; CDR3aa: CSASHDRGPYEQYF; CDR3nt: TGCAGTGCTAGCCACGACAGGGGGCCCTACGAGCAGTACTTC
j_gene: TRBJ2-1; abundance: NA; v_gene: TRBV20-1; d_gene: TRBD2; CDR3aa: CSARGSGGLGYNEQFF; CDR3nt: TGCAGTGCTAGGGGTAGCGGGGGTTTGGGCTACAATGAGCAGTTCTTC
j_gene: TRBJ1-1; abundance: NA; v_gene: TRBV7-2; d_gene: NA; CDR3aa: CASSLPARQVAFF; CDR3nt: TGTGCCAGCAGCTTACCCGCCAGACAGGTAGCTTTCTTT
j_gene: TRBJ2-1; abundance: few; v_gene: TRBV12-3/TRBV12-4; d_gene: TRBD1; CDR3aa: CASSLGQGTEFF; CDR3nt: TGTGCCAGCAGTCTGGGACAGGGAACGGAGTTCTTC
j_gene: TRBJ2-4; abundance: few; v_gene: TRBV20-1; d_gene: TRBD2; CDR3aa: CSARDMGLAGGWEQYF; CDR3nt: TGCAGTGCTAGAGATATGGGACTAGCGGGAGGGTGGGAGCAGTACTTC
j_gene: TRBJ1-4; abundance: few; v_gene: TRBV5-1; d_gene: NA; CDR3aa: CASSLEHPGEKLFF; CDR3nt: TGCGCCAGCAGCTTGGAACACCCCGGGGAAAAACTGTTTTTT
j_gene: TRBJ2-1; abundance: NA; v_gene: TRBV7-9; d_gene: TRBD2; CDR3aa: CASSLAAGLAKYNEQFF; CDR3nt: TGTGCCAGCAGCTTAGCGGCAGGACTAGCGAAATACAATGAGCAGTTCTTC
j_gene: TRBJ2-7; abundance: NA; v_gene: TRBV19; d_gene: NA; CDR3aa: CASSTQQTALEQYF; CDR3nt: TGTGCCAGTAGTACGCAGCAGACAGCCCTAGAGCAGTACTTC
j_gene: TRBJ1-2; abundance: NA; v_gene: TRBV7-8; d_gene: NA; CDR3aa: CASSLSAGRPLGREYGYTF; CDR3nt: TGTGCCAGCAGCTTAAGCGCCGGGAGACCCCTGGGAAGAGAGTATGGCTACACCTTC
j_gene: TRBJ2-4; abundance: NA; v_gene: TRBV14; d_gene: TRBD1; CDR3aa: CASSQTQGAAKNIQYF; CDR3nt: TGTGCCAGCAGCCAAACCCAGGGGGCGGCCAAAAACATTCAGTACTTC
j_gene: TRBJ1-1; abundance: few; v_gene: TRBV28; d_gene: NA; CDR3aa: CASSSDPGGGTEAFF; CDR3nt: TGTGCCAGCAGTTCCGACCCCGGGGGCGGCACTGAAGCTTTCTTT
j_gene: TRBJ1-5; abundance: few; v_gene: TRBV12-3/TRBV12-4; d_gene: NA; CDR3aa: CASSLTQPQHF; CDR3nt: TGTGCCAGCAGTTTGACTCAGCCCCAGCATTTT
j_gene: TRBJ2-1; abundance: NA; v_gene: TRBV12-3/TRBV12-4; d_gene: TRBD1; CDR3aa: CASSYLTGGKSTLLDEQFF; CDR3nt: TGTGCCAGCAGTTACTTGACAGGGGGCAAGTCTACCCTTCTCGATGAGCAGTTCTTC
j_gene: TRBJ2-7; abundance: many; v_gene: TRBV7-2; d_gene: NA; CDR3aa: CASSLDRAEQYF; CDR3nt: TGTGCCAGCAGCTTGGACCGCGCCGAGCAGTACTTC
j_gene: TRBJ1-1; abundance: once; v_gene: TRBV15; d_gene: NA; CDR3aa: CATSSFGEEAFF; CDR3nt: TGTGCCACCAGCAGTTTCGGGGAGGAAGCTTTCTTT
j_gene: TRBJ2-1; abundance: NA; v_gene: TRBV20-1; d_gene: TRBD2; CDR3aa: CSAPSGLTHEQFF; CDR3nt: TGCAGTGCTCCTAGCGGCCTGACCCATGAGCAGTTCTTC
j_gene: TRBJ2-1; abundance: NA; v_gene: TRBV7-2; d_gene: NA; CDR3aa: CASSLVTGTYNEQFF; CDR3nt: TGTGCCAGCAGCTTAGTGACAGGTACCTACAATGAGCAGTTCTTC
j_gene: TRBJ2-1; abundance: NA; v_gene: TRBV5-1; d_gene: TRBD2; CDR3aa: CASSTGLATDNEQFF; CDR3nt: TGCGCCAGCAGCACCGGACTAGCGACCGACAATGAGCAGTTCTTC
j_gene: TRBJ2-2; abundance: NA; v_gene: TRBV6-6; d_gene: TRBD1; CDR3aa: CASKTGETGELFF; CDR3nt: TGTGCCAGCAAGACAGGGGAGACCGGGGAGCTGTTTTTT
j_gene: TRBJ2-4; abundance: many; v_gene: TRBV7-2; d_gene: TRBD1; CDR3aa: CASSLPGRGLAKNIQYF; CDR3nt: TGTGCCAGCAGCTTACCTGGCAGGGGGCTAGCCAAAAACATTCAGTACTTC
j_gene: TRBJ2-3; abundance: NA; v_gene: TRBV5-1; d_gene: NA; CDR3aa: CASSYPGADTQYF; CDR3nt: TGCGCCAGCAGCTACCCGGGGGCAGATACGCAGTATTTT
j_gene: TRBJ1-4; abundance: few; v_gene: TRBV5-1; d_gene: NA; CDR3aa: CASRPQGNSEKLFF; CDR3nt: TGCGCCAGCAGGCCCCAGGGGAATAGCGAAAAACTGTTTTTT
j_gene: TRBJ2-3; abundance: few; v_gene: TRBV9; d_gene: TRBD2; CDR3aa: CASSVTSGRGYETDAQYF; CDR3nt: TGTGCCAGCAGCGTGACTAGCGGGAGGGGCTATGAGACAGATGCGCAGTATTTT
j_gene: TRBJ2-1; abundance: NA; v_gene: TRBV9; d_gene: TRBD2; CDR3aa: CASSAYSGGHNEQFF; CDR3nt: TGTGCCAGCAGCGCCTATAGCGGGGGACACAATGAGCAGTTCTTC
j_gene: TRBJ2-5; abundance: once; v_gene: TRBV6-6; d_gene: NA; CDR3aa: CASSYWRTDLQETQYF; CDR3nt: TGTGCCAGCAGTTATTGGAGGACGGATTTACAAGAGACCCAGTACTTC
j_gene: TRBJ2-7; abundance: NA; v_gene: TRBV20-1; d_gene: TRBD2; CDR3aa: CSARDRTSGSFSYEQYF; CDR3nt: TGCAGTGCTAGAGATAGGACTAGCGGGAGTTTTTCCTACGAGCAGTACTTC
j_gene: TRBJ2-5; abundance: NA; v_gene: TRBV28; d_gene: NA; CDR3aa: CASSPGDPRETQYF; CDR3nt: TGTGCCAGCAGCCCTGGGGACCCCCGCGAGACCCAGTACTTC
j_gene: TRBJ2-7; abundance: few; v_gene: TRBV9; d_gene: TRBD1; CDR3aa: CASSVSGTASEQYF; CDR3nt: TGTGCCAGCAGCGTATCCGGGACAGCGAGCGAGCAGTACTTC
j_gene: TRBJ2-4; abundance: many; v_gene: TRBV20-1; d_gene: NA; CDR3aa: CSAGPDRDLNIQYF; CDR3nt: TGCAGTGCTGGCCCAGACCGGGACCTAAACATTCAGTACTTC
j_gene: TRBJ2-3; abundance: NA; v_gene: TRBV9; d_gene: TRBD2; CDR3aa: CASSVSGRGTDTQYF; CDR3nt: TGTGCCAGCAGCGTTAGCGGGAGGGGCACAGATACGCAGTATTTT
j_gene: TRBJ2-3; abundance: few; v_gene: TRBV20-1; d_gene: NA; CDR3aa: CSAREVASTDTQYF; CDR3nt: TGCAGTGCTAGAGAGGTCGCTAGCACAGATACGCAGTATTTT
j_gene: TRBJ1-1; abundance: few; v_gene: TRBV12-3/TRBV12-4; d_gene: NA; CDR3aa: CASSFGTTNTEAFF; CDR3nt: TGTGCCAGCAGTTTCGGGACAACGAACACTGAAGCTTTCTTT
j_gene: TRBJ2-7; abundance: few; v_gene: TRBV6-2/TRBV6-3; d_gene: NA; CDR3aa: CASSYEFLWQVYEQYF; CDR3nt: TGTGCCAGCAGTTATGAGTTTCTGTGGCAGGTCTACGAGCAGTACTTC
j_gene: TRBJ2-7; abundance: once; v_gene: TRBV27; d_gene: NA; CDR3aa: CASSLLQGTYEQYF; CDR3nt: TGTGCCAGCAGTTTACTACAGGGTACCTACGAGCAGTACTTC
j_gene: TRBJ1-2; abundance: NA; v_gene: TRBV18; d_gene: TRBD1; CDR3aa: CASSPGQRIYGYTF; CDR3nt: TGTGCCAGCTCACCGGGACAGCGAATCTATGGCTACACCTTC
j_gene: TRBJ2-7; abundance: NA; v_gene: TRBV5-1; d_gene: NA; CDR3aa: CASGLGVRSYEQYF; CDR3nt: TGCGCCAGCGGCTTGGGGGTCAGGTCCTACGAGCAGTACTTC
j_gene: TRBJ1-2; abundance: many; v_gene: TRBV25-1; d_gene: NA; CDR3aa: CASYHYGYTF; CDR3nt: TGTGCCAGCTACCACTATGGCTACACCTTC
j_gene: TRBJ2-1; abundance: once; v_gene: TRBV5-1; d_gene: NA; CDR3aa: CASSFERGYYNEQFF; CDR3nt: TGCGCCAGCAGCTTTGAAAGGGGTTACTACAATGAGCAGTTCTTC
j_gene: TRBJ2-7; abundance: few; v_gene: TRBV29-1; d_gene: TRBD1; CDR3aa: CSVGGGDYEQYF; CDR3nt: TGCAGCGTTGGAGGGGGCGACTACGAGCAGTACTTC
j_gene: TRBJ1-5; abundance: NA; v_gene: TRBV13; d_gene: NA; CDR3aa: CASSIQAVGNQPQHF; CDR3nt: TGTGCCAGCAGCATACAGGCCGTTGGGAATCAGCCCCAGCATTTT
j_gene: TRBJ2-1; abundance: NA; v_gene: TRBV9; d_gene: TRBD2; CDR3aa: CASSHPGLAGRVNEQFF; CDR3nt: TGTGCCAGCAGCCATCCGGGACTAGCGGGACGCGTCAATGAGCAGTTCTTC
j_gene: TRBJ2-7; abundance: many; v_gene: TRBV9; d_gene: NA; CDR3aa: CASSSNTYEQYF; CDR3nt: TGTGCCAGCAGCTCAAACACCTACGAGCAGTACTTC
j_gene: TRBJ1-2; abundance: NA; v_gene: TRBV21-1; d_gene: NA; CDR3aa: CASSTRGGYTF; CDR3nt: TGTGCCAGCAGCACCAGGGGCGGCTACACCTTC
j_gene: TRBJ1-2; abundance: NA; v_gene: TRBV20-1; d_gene: TRBD1; CDR3aa: CSAPHRGYNYGYTF; CDR3nt: TGCAGTGCTCCCCACAGGGGGTACAACTATGGCTACACCTTC